Below, 21 T cell receptor beta chains from the same sample are listed, as sequenced in a study of blood T cell repertoires in COVID-19 (dated by TCRdb to about 2020). The library was obtained by the immunoSEQ multiplex PCR assay. Held by TCRdb, this immuneACCESS table contains in-frame sequences only and omits some clones. Under half of the omission traces to an unresolved V gene where checked; the cause of the rest is unknown. The sample contains 200,000 to 300,000 clones, roughly 87% of them found a single time. Approximately 7.6% of the sample comes from the top ten. The sample taken for sequencing was peripheral blood. The receptor set was obtained from a man aged 55 to 70 who had recovered from COVID-19.

This chain uses TRBV3-1 (or the pseudogene TRBV3-2) with TRBJ2-1; perhaps TRBD2 as D (6 bases). V was clipped by 0 bases and J by 4 bases, with 16 bases between them. CDR1 and CDR2 (germline): LGHDT, YNNKEL (reference sequence). This CDR3 comprises 17 residues. The CDR3 loop is CASSQDRSRAGYNEQFF. The CDR3 DNA reads TGTGCCAGCAGCCAAGATCGGTCTCGGGCGGGGTACAATGAGCAGTTCTTC.

The chain joins TRBV6-5 to TRBJ1-1; no firm D call. Trimming removed 6 bases at V and 10 bases at J, with 18 bases between. The germline CDR1 and CDR2 sequences are MNHEY and SVGAGI. CDR3 size: 13 residues. CDR3 coding DNA: TGTGCCAGCAGGGCTACAGCCCTTCACGGAGCTTTCTTT. Translating it yields CASRATALHGAFF.

About this clone itself: An end of the junction does not agree with germline; a read error may underlie this. V gene TRBV27 combines with J gene TRBJ2-1; the D gene is possibly TRBD2 (6 bases). This CDR3 has 15 amino acids. Germline V gene data show CDR1 as MNHEY and CDR2 as SMNVEV (reference sequence). Written as DNA, the CDR3 is TGTGCCAGCAGTGTATCCGGGACTTACCACAATGAGCAGTTCTTC. Encoded protein: CASSVSGTYHNEQFF.

A few counts support this clone. The chain recombines TRBV5-1 with TRBJ1-2; 7 nucleotides agree with TRBD1. CDR3 length equals 14 residues. V shed 4 bases, J shed 8 bases, and the junction held 11 bases outside the gene matches. Germline CDR1 and CDR2: SGHRS and YFSETQ. Here the CDR3 reads CASSPGQEWEGYTF. Here the CDR3 DNA reads TGCGCCAGCAGCCCAGGACAGGAGTGGGAAGGCTACACCTTC.

About this clone: The identical CDR3 is also encoded by other nucleotide sequences in the sample. The V and J genes are TRBV15 and TRBJ2-7, with 7 bases aligning to TRBD2. Germline V gene data show CDR1 as LNHNV and CDR2 as YYDKDF (reference sequence). V shed 1 base and J 2 bases; nucleotides not matched to a gene: 2. The CDR3 runs to 14 residues. The CDR3 loop reads CATSRGGGTYEQYF. CDR3 sequence (DNA): TGTGCCACCAGCAGAGGGGGAGGGACCTACGAGCAGTACTTC.

V is TRBV2 and J is TRBJ2-3; possibly TRBD2 for D (6 bases). This CDR3 has 15 amino acids. V dropped 6 bases and J dropped 0 bases, with 13 bases sitting between them. Germline CDR1 and CDR2: SNHLY and FYNNEI. This chain's CDR3 is CASRDPGGSTDTQYF. DNA of the CDR3: TGTGCCAGCAGGGACCCCGGGGGAAGCACAGATACGCAGTATTTT. The full variable domain, in which reference TRBV2 and TRBJ2-3 provide the parts outside the CDR3, is EPEVTQTPSHQVTQMGQEVILRCVPISNHLYFYWYRQILGQKVEFLVSFYNNEISEKSEIFDDQFSVERPDGSNFTLKIRSTKLEDSAMYFCASRDPGGSTDTQYFGPGTRLTVL.

This CDR3 is CSVVSATAEQYV. In DNA form, the CDR3 reads TGCAGCGTTGTCTCAGCGACCGCCGAGCAGTACGTC. This chain connects TRBV29-1 to TRBJ2-7, with unresolved D. Per the germline V gene, CDR1 is SQVTM and CDR2 is ANQGSEA. The length of the CDR3 is 12 residues. V was clipped by 4 bases and J by 6 bases, with 13 bases between them.

The J gene is TRBJ2-5, the V gene TRBV11-1, with a possible D match to TRBD1 (5 bases). Germline lookup yields CDR1 SGHAT and CDR2 FQDESV (reference sequence). The CDR3 runs to 15 residues. Deletions cut 3 bases from V and 4 bases from J, with 15 bases between. The CDR3 region has the DNA TGTGCCAGCAGCTTCGACAGCTTAACCGGAGAGACCCAGTACTTC. Protein: CASSFDSLTGETQYF.

This chain connects TRBV2 to TRBJ2-2; 9 bases line up with TRBD1. The V gene end was trimmed by 6 bases and the J gene end by 5 bases; junction bases not matched to a gene: 4. The germline V gene has CDR1 SNHLY and CDR2 FYNNEI. The CDR3 spans 14 residues. The CDR3 bases are TGTGCCAGCAGGAGGGACAGGGTTACCGGGGAGCTGTTTTTT. It translates to CASRRDRVTGELFF.

This clone occurred once. V gene TRBV20-1 combines with J gene TRBJ1-2; D unresolved. The V and J ends lost 5 bases and 3 bases respectively, with 7 bases between them. The CDR3 is 11 residues long. Germline V gene data show CDR1 as DFQATT and CDR2 as SNEGSKA (reference sequence). Written as DNA, the CDR3 is TGCAGTGCTGCGGAGGACTATGGCTACACCTTC. This gives the protein CSAAEDYGYTF.

V is TRBV3-1 (or the pseudogene TRBV3-2) and J is TRBJ2-1, with TRBD2 matching over 8 bases. Germline CDR1 reads LGHDT; CDR2 reads YNNKEL (reference sequence). Trimming at V came to 4 bases and at J to 9 bases, leaving 11 bases not matched to a gene. The CDR3 totals 15 residues. This chain's CDR3 is CASSRLSGGWGEQFF. CDR3 DNA: TGTGCCAGCAGCCGCCTTTCGGGGGGGTGGGGTGAGCAGTTCTTC.

The rearrangement uses TRBV9 and TRBJ1-3; perhaps TRBD1 as D (5 bases). Per germline, CDR1 SGDLS and CDR2 YYNGEE. The CDR3 extends over 16 amino acids. Trimming stripped 4 bases from V and 0 bases from J, with 14 bases between. CDR3 nucleotides: TGTGCCAGCAGCCCCCGGAGGGGAGACTCTGGAAACACCATATATTTT. Translated: CASSPRRGDSGNTIYF.

This clone was found a few times. This chain joins TRBV5-1 and TRBJ1-3, with 9 bases matching TRBD1. CDR3 size: 16 residues. Germline CDR1 and CDR2: SGHRS and YFSETQ. J gave up 4 bases and V 3 bases, and 8 bases lay outside the gene matches. The CDR3 region has the DNA TGCGCCAGCAGCTCGAGGACAGGGGCTTACGGAAACACCATATATTTT. Translated, it gives CASSSRTGAYGNTIYF.

The genes are TRBV6-5 and TRBJ1-4; TRBD1 aligns across 8 bases. V lost 3 bases, J lost 5 bases, and 2 bases stayed unmatched. This CDR3 spans 14 amino acids. Germline V lookup: CDR1 MNHEY, CDR2 SVGAGI. The CDR3 loop reads CASSYRTGNEKLFF. Here the CDR3 DNA reads TGTGCCAGCAGTTATAGGACAGGGAATGAAAAACTGTTTTTT.

The sample holds a few counts of this clone. CDR3 coding DNA: TGTGCCAGCAGCGAGGGGGCGGGCCGGTCACCCCTCCACTTT. The encoded protein is CASSEGAGRSPLHF. The chain couples TRBV14 to TRBJ1-6; 7 nucleotides match TRBD1. This CDR3 comprises 14 residues. V shed 5 bases and J 10 bases; nucleotides not matched to a gene: 8. Germline V CDR1 and CDR2: SGHDN, FVKESK.

This clone was detected only once. The gene calls are TRBV24-1 and TRBJ2-5; 9 nucleotides agree with TRBD2. J was trimmed by 4 bases and V by 3 bases; bases with no gene match: 8. CDR1 is KGHDR and CDR2 is SFDVKD in the germline V gene. The CDR3 consists of 16 residues. DNA for the CDR3: TGTGCCACCAGTGATGCATCCCTAGCGGGGTTAGAGACCCAGTACTTC. It translates to CATSDASLAGLETQYF.

This clone has only one observation. The CDR3 region is CASSEGGIFGYGYTF. CDR3 nucleotides: TGTGCCAGCAGTGAAGGCGGGATTTTCGGCTATGGCTACACCTTC. The gene calls are TRBV25-1 and TRBJ1-2; no clear D gene. Looked up from germline, CDR1 is MGHDK and CDR2 is SYGVNS. V lost 2 bases, J lost 4 bases, and 14 bases lay in between. The CDR3 consists of 15 residues.

In its sample, this clone was seen once. Additional DNA sequences in this sample encode the identical CDR3. V gene TRBV5-1 combines with J gene TRBJ1-6, with D uncertain. Trimming took 0 bases from V and 8 from J, leaving 6 bases between them. Germline V gene sequence: CDR1 SGHRS, CDR2 YFSETQ. The CDR3 is made up of 13 amino acids. The CDR3 region is CASSLAGYSPLHF. In DNA form, the CDR3 reads TGCGCCAGCAGCTTGGCCGGTTATTCACCCCTCCACTTT.

The chain is built from TRBV7-2 and TRBJ2-7, with D perhaps TRBD1 (6 bases). CDR3 length equals 15 residues. V was pared by 5 bases and J by 0 bases, with 14 bases between. The V gene's germline CDR1 is SGHTA and CDR2 FQGNSA. The CDR3 sequence: CASSQGHQGSYEQYV. CDR3 sequence (DNA): TGTGCCAGCAGCCAGGGACACCAGGGCTCCTACGAGCAGTACGTC.

The V call is TRBV7-2, the J call TRBJ2-5; the D is unclear. Deletions cut 1 base from V and 7 bases from J, with 10 bases between. The CDR3 has 13 residues. Germline lookup yields CDR1 SGHTA and CDR2 FQGNSA. CDR3 in amino acids: CASSLGPSGTQYF. The DNA for the CDR3 is TGTGCCAGCAGCTTAGGGCCCTCGGGGACCCAGTACTTC.

The chain employs TRBV19 and TRBJ1-1; no clear D gene. Trimming cost V 1 base and J 3 bases, with 15 bases left between them. The CDR3 has 16 amino acids. The germline V gene has CDR1 LNHDA and CDR2 SQIVND (reference sequence). This CDR3 reads CASSIVPGGEYTEAFF. Written as DNA, the CDR3 is TGTGCCAGTAGTATAGTGCCAGGAGGAGAATACACTGAAGCTTTCTTT.